This T cell receptor beta chain was captured in a study of T-cell memory formation after mild COVID-19 (dated by TCRdb to the early 2020s). Background for the entire study: Most TCR sequence clusters were specific to one of the two donors. T-cell clones expanding and contracting after mild COVID-19 in a couple of donors were tracked by longitudinal TCRalpha and TCRbeta repertoire sequencing. Two young, previously healthy adult volunteers made up the cohort, one male and one female.

Ficoll-Paque density gradient centrifugation was used to isolate PBMCs. The listed sequencing device is Illumina NovaSeq 6000. Using 5'RACE with constant-segment primers, TCRalpha and TCRbeta cDNA libraries were constructed, with sample barcodes and unique molecular identifiers added in the process. RNA was extracted from every sample with Trizol reagent. Library amplification was performed in two PCR steps, and a second sample barcode and Illumina TruSeq adapters were introduced in the second step. Sequencing of libraries was performed on an Illumina NovaSeq with 2 x 150 bp paired-end reads. The original methods were these. The reads were demultiplexed and collapsed into UMI-guided consensus sequences using migec v1.2.7. With mixcr v2.1.11, UMI consensuses were aligned to TRA and TRB V and J templates and assembled into clonotypes. A clonotype was counted as expanded or contracted only if both edgeR and NoisET called the change significant, with noise models trained on biological replicates. edgeR calls used a false discovery rate-adjusted p below 0.01 and a log2 fold-change threshold of 1. As an exploratory analysis of dynamics, PCA with hierarchical clustering was applied to max-normalized trajectories of the 1000 most abundant clonotypes. Separately sequenced CD4+ and CD8+ repertoires were used to assign a CD4 or CD8 phenotype to each responding clone. TCRdb's own reprocessing of the public reads used fastp at Q25 and MiXCR and kept productive beta chains. CDR3 protein duplicates are merged, each entry listing the most common genes and DNA. Here the V and J calls rest on TCRdb's processing, not on the authors' analysis. The table for this sample lists 190,000 or so distinct CDR3 sequences; about 21% of them were counted only once. About 23% of the sample rests with the top ten.

CDR1 and CDR2 were assigned from the germline V gene as MGHRA and YSYEKL. Spanning cysteine to phenylalanine, the CDR3 consists of 15 amino acids. The sequence is cut down to CDR3 DNA, 45 bases in frame from base 1. The junction shows trimming of 4 bases on V and 2 bases on J, plus 14 bases between the germline ends. This clonotype was seen a handful of times. There is no known antigen for this receptor. Base-call qualities are not available, and no considerably larger clone is one nucleotide away. What the study reported, not specific to this receptor: Balanced CD4/CD8 phenotypes were observed for clones contracting from day 15 to 85, whereas a bias towards CD4+ was observed for a second wave of clones expanding from day 15 to 37. Contracting CD4+ clones were located mainly in the CM and EM memory subsets, whereas CD8+ clones were found to be enriched in EMRA. The detection of some responding clones in pre-infection memory suggests that pre-existing cross-reactive memory T cells joined the SARS-CoV-2 response. The study covered only a couple of mild cases, and larger cohorts including severe cases with pre-infection samples were considered necessary. Whether the second-wave clones peaking on day 37 were SARS-CoV-2 specific was not confirmed.

The receptor was isolated from an adult woman who had mild COVID-19 (a few samples of this study predate the infection). The sample titles of this study are shuffled in the database, so cell type and time point are left out; the donor was told from shared clones. The sample comprised PBMCs or a T cell subset sorted from them (not recorded which). Recombination connected TRBV4-1 to TRBJ2-5; matching of 5 bases hints at TRBD1 as the D gene. At the DNA level, the sequence is TGCGCCAGCAGCCTCAAGAGCACAGGTCAAGAGACCCAGTACTTC. It is translated as CASSLKSTGQETQYF.